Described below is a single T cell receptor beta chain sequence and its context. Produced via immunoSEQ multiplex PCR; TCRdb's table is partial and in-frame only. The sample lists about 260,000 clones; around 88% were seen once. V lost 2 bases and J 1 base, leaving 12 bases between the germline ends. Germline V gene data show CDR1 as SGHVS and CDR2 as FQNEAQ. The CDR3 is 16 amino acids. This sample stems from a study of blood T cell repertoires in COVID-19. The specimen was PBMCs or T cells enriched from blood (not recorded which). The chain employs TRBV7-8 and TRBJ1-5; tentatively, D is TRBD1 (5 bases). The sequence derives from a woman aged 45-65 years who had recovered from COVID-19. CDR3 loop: CASSLFARASNQPQHF. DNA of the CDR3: TGTGCCAGCAGCTTATTTGCCAGGGCCAGCAATCAGCCCCAGCATTTT.